This T cell receptor (beta chain) was recovered during a study of PD-1 blockade in classical Hodgkin lymphoma. Study background: Patients received nivolumab 3 mg/kg intravenously every 2 weeks. Overall study results and limits: In newly diagnosed patients, baseline TCR diversity was reportedly below that of healthy donors. Excluded were patients who started nivolumab under 1 year after ASCT, a group that had lower diversity.

Worth noting for this clone: Its target is unknown.

Sequencing was performed with immunoSEQ multiplex PCR; in TCRdb, only in-frame clones are kept and a portion is missing. The sample lists 95,000 to 100,000 clones; 75% to 90% were seen once. With no exception, relapse followed autologous stem cell transplantation in all patients, and brentuximab vedotin exposure varied. Looked up from germline, CDR1 is SGHRS and CDR2 is YFSETQ. This CDR3 has 17 residues. V was pared by 5 bases and J by 1 base, with 16 bases between. The chain joins TRBV5-1 to TRBJ2-6; D unclear. The material was peripheral blood mononuclear cells (PBMCs), obtained before the second cycle of nivolumab. This TCR was recovered from a human donor with classical Hodgkin lymphoma. The CDR3, as DNA: TGCGCCAGCAGTACAAGGGCCGGGCGGTCTGGGGCCAACGTCCTGACTTTC. Its translation: CASSTRAGRSGANVLTF.